This paragraph reports one TCR beta chain. Its specificity is not known. Germline and junction disagree at one end, which may indicate a read error. This sample includes further DNA sequences coding for the same CDR3. The PCR used 60 Vbeta and 13 Jbeta primers. The protocol was immunoSEQ multiplex PCR, while the TCRdb copy is restricted to in-frame clones and leaves out a portion. The sample lists 160,000 or so clones; about 85% were seen once. The sample originates from a study of cytomegalovirus exposure and HLA in healthy donors. The germline V gene encodes CDR1 LNHDA and CDR2 SQIVND (reference sequence). The CDR3 contains 14 residues. Study outcomes and limitations: The records held CMV serostatus as the only immune exposure information. Links to common viral pathogens appeared, in a later analysis, for several of the most significant clusters. When analyzed later, the rates of TCR association showed variation by HLA locus, with DRB1 the most and HLA-C the fewest. Later analysis associated a missense DCLRE1C variant with TCR beta V- and J-gene trimming.

The sequenced sample was PBMCs. V and J are TRBV19 and TRBJ2-1, with 7 bases lining up with TRBD1. The origin of this receptor is a man younger than 30 in good health and CMV-seronegative. For the CDR3, the DNA is TGTGCCAGTAGTTCGTCCAGGGGGTTCAATGAGCAATTCTTC. This gives the protein CASSSSRGFNEQFF.